The clone carrying this TCR beta chain was seen just once. No antigen is known for it. This CDR3 is also generated by other DNA sequences in the sample. This entry belongs to a study of cytomegalovirus exposure and HLA in healthy donors. General study results and limits: Cytomegalovirus status was reportedly diagnosed by the classifier with high sensitivity and specificity.

With 60 Vbeta and 13 Jbeta primers, the PCR was carried out. The assay was immunoSEQ multiplex PCR, and TCRdb's table has in-frame clones only and misses some. The table includes some 140,000 clones, approximately 87% detected once. The CDR3 length is 13 residues. Trimming left V 2 bases short and J 2 bases short, with 6 bases between. Per germline, CDR1 KGHSH and CDR2 LQKENI. Sequencing was carried out using PBMCs. The chain couples TRBV18 to TRBJ1-2; D perhaps matches TRBD1 (5 bases). The sequence was collected from a man aged 40-50 years in good health and CMV-seronegative. DNA of the CDR3: TGTGCCAGCTCACCAGACAGCAACTATGGCTACACCTTC. This gives the protein CASSPDSNYGYTF.